These T cell receptor beta chains were read from a single sample in a study of Ad26.COV2.S vaccination and SARS-CoV-2 variants. Profiled with immunoSEQ multiplex PCR; TCRdb holds only in-frame clones, not every one. The data hold 300,000 to 400,000 clones, with approximately 90% observed a single time. Source: peripheral blood, taken in a trial of Ad26.COV2.S vaccine versus placebo. Source of these receptors: a person between 18 and 65 years old who received the Ad26.COV2.S COVID-19 vaccine or a placebo. Both conserved end residues are part of each CDR3. The order of the fields is V gene, clone size, CDR3 protein. Not all rows give a size; the values are once, few, many and, for expanded clones, a class.

TRBV7-6 NA CASSLTGGATNEKLFF
TRBV11-2 NA CASSPAGGPGEQFF
TRBV28 once CASSSVYIGQETEKLFF
TRBV3-1/TRBV3-2 NA CASSQDLAGVRETQYF
TRBV6-2/TRBV6-3 NA CASSLEGFTAWDPSSGGYTF
TRBV28 once CASSLTGHTEAFF
TRBV27 NA CASSPSWQGVNTEAFF
TRBV7-9 NA CASSLGLRHPTNEKLFF
TRBV30 NA CAWSKQEHGYTF
TRBV27 NA CASTLRRAFF
TRBV5-1 NA CASSQGTGTYGYTF
TRBV14 NA CASSRGLAGEQYF
TRBV5-1 NA CASSRTNTEAFF
TRBV20-1 NA CSASKPDPGNYEQYF
TRBV29-1 NA CSVEDSRAANYGYTF
TRBV19 NA CASSFTGTGWSTDTQYF
TRBV5-1 NA CASSPSGGTGDAVEQFF
TRBV7-9 once CASSLATGTGYTF
TRBV28 once CASSVLYGYTF
TRBV18 NA CASSLGQGRGYTF